These 10 T cell receptor beta chains originate from one sample sequenced in a study of CD8+CD57+ T cells in acquired aplastic anemia. Patients included in sequencing had previously demonstrated CD8+CD57+ cell expansion by flow cytometry. CDR3 and TCR beta VDJ profiling relied on genomic DNA as the template. Each CDR3 protein is one row after TCRdb ran MiXCR on the reads. The table has about 160,000 distinct CDR3 sequences, 48% seen once. The sample comprised sorted CD4+, CD8+, or CD8+CD57+ T cells (not recorded which) from PBMCs. The receptors were sampled from a human donor with aplastic anemia.

Many counts were recorded for this clonotype. The chain carries TRBV10-3 and TRBJ1-6; possible D gene TRBD1, 5 bases. The V end lost 3 bases, the J end lost 7 bases, and 13 bases lay between the germline ends. The germline V gene has CDR1 ENHRY and CDR2 SYGVKD. This CDR3 comprises 15 residues. CDR3 sequence reads: CAISDKGMVNSPLHF. The DNA for the CDR3 is TGTGCCATCAGTGATAAGGGGATGGTGAATTCACCCCTCCACTTT.

J is TRBJ2-7 and V is TRBV20-1; unclear D gene. Germline loops: CDR1 DFQATT, CDR2 SNEGSKA (reference sequence). Deletions cut 2 bases from V and 0 bases from J, with 8 bases between. The CDR3 consists of 13 residues. CDR3 nucleotides: TGCAGTGCTAGATCTCCCCCCTCCTACGAGCAGTACTTC. This gives the protein CSARSPPSYEQYF.

In the case of this clonotype: This could be a read error, since a much larger clone is one nucleotide away. Here the CDR3 omits its conserved ending phenylalanine or tryptophan, so a read error is the likely source. The chain joins TRBV11-2 to TRBJ2-1, with TRBD2 as a possible D gene (6 bases). Looked up from germline, CDR1 is SGHAT and CDR2 is FQNNGV. The CDR3 is made up of 13 amino acids. Trimming removed 1 base from V and 13 bases from J, with 14 bases in between. The CDR3 is CASSLAYGRDQFL. The CDR3 DNA sequence: TGTGCCAGCAGCTTAGCGTACGGGCGGGACCAGTTCCTC.

The table lists this clonotype with a few counts. V is TRBV24-1 and J is TRBJ2-5, with D possibly being TRBD1 (6 bases). This CDR3 is 14 amino acids long. Germline CDR1 is KGHDR and CDR2 is SFDVKD. V lost 3 bases and J lost 2, with 9 bases in between. CDR3 protein: CATSDPGQQETQYF. In nucleotides, the CDR3 is TGTGCCACCAGTGATCCAGGACAGCAAGAGACCCAGTACTTC.

The J gene is TRBJ1-1, the V gene TRBV5-6; D gene ambiguous. V lost 2 bases, J lost 5 bases, and 7 bases lay in between. This CDR3 is built from 12 residues. Germline assignment: CDR1 SGHDT and CDR2 YYEEEE. This CDR3 reads CASSFSRTEAFF. CDR3 in DNA: TGTGCCAGCAGCTTTTCGCGTACTGAAGCTTTCTTT.

A note on this clonotype: A much larger clonotype is one base distant, so this may be a read error. The CDR3 protein is CASSRRQGAYTGELFF. CDR3 coding DNA: TGTGCCAGCAGCAGAAGACAGGGGGCTTACACCGGGGAGCTGTTTTTT. The chain links TRBV11-2 to TRBJ2-2; 10 nucleotides match TRBD1. The V gene's germline CDR1 is SGHAT and CDR2 FQNNGV. CDR3 length: 16 residues. V lost 5 bases to trimming and J lost 3 bases; unmatched junction nucleotides: 6.

The sample holds a few counts of this clonotype. This may stem from a read error, because a much larger clone lies one nucleotide away. The genes are TRBV19 and TRBJ1-4, with 7 bases matching TRBD1. The CDR3 has 15 amino acids. The germline gives CDR1 LNHDA, CDR2 SQIVND (reference sequence). Here the CDR3 DNA reads TGTGCCGGTAGTACTTTGACAGGGTGGGCTGAAAAACTGTTTTTT. Residues: CAGSTLTGWAEKLFF.

This clonotype has at least ten counts. The CDR3 spells CASSVGWNTGELFF. DNA for the CDR3: TGTGCCAGTAGTGTCGGCTGGAACACCGGGGAGCTGTTTTTT. The rearrangement joins TRBV19 to TRBJ2-2; D gene ambiguous. V was pared by 5 bases and J by 1 base, with 8 bases between. The length of the CDR3 is 14 residues. Germline V CDR1 and CDR2: LNHDA, SQIVND (reference sequence).

The rearrangement uses TRBV20-1 and TRBJ2-7; tentative D call: TRBD2 (6 bases). The germline CDR1 and CDR2 sequences are DFQATT and SNEGSKA (reference sequence). The ends were cut back, 2 bases at V and 9 bases at J, with 20 bases in the middle. The CDR3 is made up of 14 amino acids. The CDR3 loop reads CSARTGTPPIGQYF. The CDR3 DNA sequence: TGCAGTGCTAGAACCGGGACTCCCCCTATTGGGCAGTACTTC.

The chain couples TRBV20-1 to TRBJ1-6, with D hard to call. From germline, CDR1 is DFQATT and CDR2 SNEGSKA (reference sequence). There are 12 residues in the CDR3. The V end was cut by 6 bases, the J end by 7 bases, with 10 bases between. The CDR3 nucleotides read TGCAGTGCCGGACGTAAAAATTCACCCCTCCACTTT. Translation gives CSAGRKNSPLHF.